This T cell receptor (beta chain) comes out of a study of cytomegalovirus exposure and HLA in healthy donors. Germline lookup yields CDR1 LGHNA and CDR2 YSLEER. The V end was cut by 3 bases, the J end by 1 base, with 9 bases between. The CDR3 loop spans 14 amino acids. The PCR ran on 60 Vbeta and 13 Jbeta primers. Authors' processing steps: The count from a later analysis was roughly 80 million unique TCR beta chains, some 11 million of them shared. The protocol was immunoSEQ multiplex PCR, while the TCRdb copy is restricted to in-frame clones and leaves out a portion. V and J calls and clone size are given by that table; D and trimming were obtained from the DNA. The sample consists of approximately 220,000 clones, roughly 80% of them appearing once.

The chain recombines TRBV4-3 with TRBJ1-1; D perhaps matches TRBD1 (6 bases). The receptor was derived from a man under 40 in good health and CMV-seronegative. The sample taken for sequencing was PBMCs. For the CDR3, the DNA is TGCGCCAGCAGCCACTGGACAGCGAACACTGAAGCTTTCTTT. Translation gives CASSHWTANTEAFF.